These 4 T cell receptor beta chains share one sample of origin, sequenced in a study of T-cell reconstitution after alpha-beta-depleted transplantation in children. The TCRbeta library was prepared with unique molecular identifiers. TCRdb fed the PCR reads into MiXCR, producing one record per CDR3 protein. This sample has 670,000 or so distinct CDR3 sequences; approximately 14% occur once, and the top ten carry 0.79%. The sample here was PBMCs, taken before TCRalphabeta/CD19-depleted stem cell transplant. The source is a girl aged 2-15 years with congenital amegakaryocytic thrombocytopenia, due to receive a stem cell transplant.

Only a few counts were recorded for this clonotype. The V call is TRBV7-8, the J call TRBJ1-1; tentatively, D is TRBD1 (5 bases). The CDR3 consists of 15 residues. Germline loops: CDR1 SGHVS, CDR2 FQNEAQ. V lost 5 bases to trimming and J lost 4 bases, with 17 bases between them. The CDR3 protein is CASSPPDRLSTEAFF. The CDR3 DNA reads TGTGCCAGCAGCCCCCCCGACAGACTTAGCACTGAAGCTTTCTTT.

This clonotype was seen more than once but under ten times. The gene calls are TRBV3-1 and TRBJ2-4, with a possible D match to TRBD1 (6 bases). V was cut by 2 bases and J by 5 bases, with 7 bases left in between. Germline assignment: CDR1 LGHDT and CDR2 YNNKEL (reference sequence). This CDR3 has 13 residues. The CDR3 is CASSQRTENIQYF. The CDR3 nucleotides read TGTGCCAGCAGCCAAAGGACAGAAAACATTCAGTACTTC.

This sequence joins TRBV2 and TRBJ2-3; tentative D call: TRBD1 (6 bases). The CDR3 covers 13 residues. Germline assignment: CDR1 SNHLY and CDR2 FYNNEI. Trimming took 8 bases from V and 4 from J, leaving 13 bases between them. Here the CDR3 reads CASHKGVADTQYF. CDR3 nucleotides: TGTGCCAGCCATAAGGGGGTGGCAGATACGCAGTATTTT.

This chain joins TRBV14 and TRBJ2-3; no clear D. CDR3 size: 14 residues. Germline CDR1 and CDR2: SGHDN and FVKESK. Trimming stripped 1 base from V and 1 base from J, with 6 bases between. The CDR3 loop is CASSQAWGTDTQYF. CDR3 nucleotide sequence: TGTGCCAGCAGCCAAGCGTGGGGCACAGATACGCAGTATTTT. The full variable domain, in which reference TRBV14 and TRBJ2-3 provide the parts outside the CDR3, is EAGVTQFPSHSVIEKGQTVTLRCDPISGHDNLYWYRRVMGKEIKFLLHFVKESKQDESGMPNNRFLAERTGGTYSTLKVQPAELEDSGVYFCASSQAWGTDTQYFGPGTRLTVL.